This TCR beta chain was captured in a study of blood T cells in healthy people across ages. Findings of the study overall: CMV infection status of these donors was not known.

A note on this clonotype: Antigen specificity is unknown.

The use of a sample-barcoded 5' primer and a J-beta primer mix characterized a second PCR of roughly 7 to 11 cycles. TCRdb analysed the 5' RACE reads with MiXCR anew, one entry per CDR3 protein. This table has 750,000 to 950,000 distinct CDR3 sequences, 25% to 35% appearing once. Germline assignment: CDR1 SNHLY and CDR2 FYNNEI. This CDR3 is built from 13 residues. The V and J ends lost 6 bases and 6 bases respectively, with 15 bases between them. PBMCs, at least 6.5 million per sample, were isolated. This sample was also put to use in a study of T cells of mothers and their children. That study adds: TCR recombination output is shaped by thymic selection similarly in related and unrelated pairs.

The TCR comes from a woman aged 35 to 49 in good health. V and J are TRBV2 and TRBJ2-7; D tentatively reads TRBD1 or TRBD2 (6 bases each). Sample: blood. CDR3 sequence reads: CASRGGPRTEQYF. The CDR3 nucleotides are TGTGCCAGCAGAGGGGGGCCACGGACCGAGCAGTACTTC.